The 22 T cell receptor beta chains reported below all come from one sample, sequenced in a study of shared clonotypes between healthy human individuals. Method: immunoSEQ multiplex PCR; TCRdb's copy keeps in-frame clones and lacks some. The table shows roughly 1,500,000 clones, with roughly 98% occurring only once. The sample consisted of naive CD4+ T cells sorted from blood. The subset denotes: CD45RA+ positively selected. Receptor source: a young man in good health.

This clone showed up just once. This chain links TRBV2 with TRBJ1-4; D gene uncertain. V shed 3 bases and J shed 7 bases, with 12 bases lying between them. The CDR3 extends over 14 amino acids. Germline values: CDR1 SNHLY, CDR2 FYNNEI. The CDR3 protein is CASSDGWAGEKLFF. CDR3 coding DNA: TGTGCCAGCAGTGATGGGTGGGCGGGTGAAAAACTGTTTTTT.

The chain has TRBV21-1 and TRBJ2-1; the table's D call, TRBD1, was not checked against the DNA. TRBV21-1 represents a pseudogene. The CDR3 loop spans 17 amino acids. CDR3 sequence reads: CASRRPSRHPTYNEQFF. The CDR3 DNA sequence: TGTGCCAGCAGGCGTCCTTCCAGACATCCCACCTACAATGAGCAGTTCTTC.

The chain has TRBV29-1 and TRBJ1-1; D unclear. This CDR3 spans 14 amino acids. The germline gives CDR1 SQVTM, CDR2 ANQGSEA. Trimming removed 2 bases from V and 1 base from J, with 11 bases in between. The CDR3 bases are TGCAGCGTTGAACTGATAACACCGAACACTGAAGCTTTCTTT. It codes for CSVELITPNTEAFF.

This clone has just one count. This sequence joins TRBV6-1 and TRBJ1-3; D call uncertain. The germline V and J ends were trimmed by 1 base and 3 bases, with 19 bases remaining between them. The CDR3 sequence is 18 residues long. The germline V gene encodes CDR1 MNHNS and CDR2 SASEGT. The CDR3 spells CASSEVAPKFLGGNTIYF. The CDR3 DNA follows: TGTGCCAGCAGTGAAGTGGCGCCGAAATTCCTCGGTGGAAACACCATATATTTT.

The rearrangement joins TRBV7-6 to TRBJ1-1; D possibly corresponds to TRBD1 (6 bases). The CDR3 totals 15 residues. The germline V and J ends were trimmed by 5 bases and 5 bases, with 18 bases remaining between them. Germline V gene lookup returns CDR1 SGHVS and CDR2 FNYEAQ. CDR3 nucleotide sequence: TGTGCCAGCAGCCGAAGGTCAGGGGATGGGACTGAAGCTTTCTTT. Its protein product is CASSRRSGDGTEAFF.

The sample holds one count of this clone. The chain is built from TRBV5-1 and TRBJ2-1; perhaps TRBD2 as D (5 bases). Trimming removed 4 bases from V and 7 bases from J, with 12 bases in between. Germline CDR1 SGHRS, CDR2 YFSETQ. This CDR3 is 13 amino acids long. CDR3 nucleotide sequence: TGCGCCAGCAGCCCGACCCCGGGGAATGAGCAGTTCTTC. Translated, it gives CASSPTPGNEQFF.

J is TRBJ1-5 and V is TRBV28; 7 nucleotides align to TRBD1. This CDR3 is 13 amino acids long. Germline V gene sequence: CDR1 MDHEN, CDR2 SYDVKM. The junction had 13 bases not matched to a gene; V was cut back by 5 bases and J by 15 bases. The CDR3 DNA follows: TGTGCCAGCAGTCAACCCCAGGGACAGAGAGGGCATTTT. This sequence encodes CASSQPQGQRGHF.

The chain combines TRBV5-6 with TRBJ2-2; 7 bases are a match to TRBD1. J was trimmed by 1 base and V by 3 bases; bases with no gene match: 12. The V gene's germline CDR1 is SGHDT and CDR2 YYEEEE. This CDR3 region has 18 residues. For the CDR3, the DNA is TGTGCCAGCAGCTCACTCGGACAGGCCACAGGGAACACCGGGGAGCTGTTTTTT. Translation: CASSSLGQATGNTGELFF.

The chain couples TRBV29-1 to TRBJ2-3, with 9 nucleotides matching TRBD1. J lost 3 bases, V lost 7 bases, and 8 bases had no gene match. Germline values: CDR1 SQVTM, CDR2 ANQGSEA. The CDR3 has 14 amino acids. Here the CDR3 reads CSGGGQGFTDTQYF. CDR3 sequence (DNA): TGCAGCGGGGGGGGACAGGGTTTTACAGATACGCAGTATTTT.

The chain combines TRBV29-1 with TRBJ2-3; 7 nucleotides agree with TRBD1. The germline gives CDR1 SQVTM, CDR2 ANQGSEA. V lost 7 bases to trimming and J lost 2 bases; unmatched junction nucleotides: 6. This CDR3 is 13 amino acids long. The CDR3 coding sequence is TGCAGCGGAGGGGGCGTTGACACAGATACGCAGTATTTT. Translating gives CSGGGVDTDTQYF.

The rearrangement uses TRBV18 and TRBJ1-1; D remains ambiguous. Germline CDR1 is KGHSH and CDR2 is LQKENI. Between the trimmed V and J ends, which lost 6 bases and 5 bases, there was a span of 13 bases. The CDR3 has 13 amino acids. The CDR3 DNA reads TGTGCCAGCTCTAGCCTTGGTGGGACTGAAGCTTTCTTT. Amino acid sequence: CASSSLGGTEAFF.

A single count supports this clone. This chain joins TRBV28 and TRBJ2-7; weak D call: TRBD2 (5 bases). This CDR3 is 13 amino acids long. Germline V lookup: CDR1 MDHEN, CDR2 SYDVKM. V shed 6 bases and J shed 4 bases, with 13 bases lying between them. The CDR3 DNA is TGTGCCAGCAGAAGGCCACGGGGTTACGAGCAGTACTTC. Protein: CASRRPRGYEQYF. Using reference TRBV28 and TRBJ2-7 for the parts outside the CDR3, the full variable domain is DVKVTQSSRYLVKRTGEKVFLECVQDMDHENMFWYRQDPGLGLRLIYFSYDVKMKEKGDIPEGYSVSREKKERFSLILESASTNQTSMYLCASRRPRGYEQYFGPGTRLTVT.

CDR3 residues: CASSLDRQGKQFF. CDR3 nucleotide sequence: TGTGCCAGCAGTCTCGACAGGCAAGGGAAGCAGTTCTTC. This chain links TRBV6-6 with TRBJ2-1, with TRBD1 as a possible D gene (6 bases). This CDR3 comprises 13 residues. The germline V and J ends were trimmed by 5 bases and 11 bases, with 16 bases remaining between them. Germline V lookup: CDR1 MNHNY, CDR2 SVGAGI (reference sequence).

The chain combines TRBV7-2 with TRBJ1-5; D is perhaps TRBD1 (5 bases). The germline V and J ends were trimmed by 5 bases and 2 bases, with 22 bases remaining between them. CDR1 and CDR2 (germline): SGHTA, FQGNSA. The CDR3 consists of 18 residues. In nucleotides, the CDR3 is TGTGCCAGCAGCCTTTCTACTTCTGGGGCGCTTGGCAATCAGCCCCAGCATTTT. It translates to CASSLSTSGALGNQPQHF.

The chain recombines TRBV28 with TRBJ2-2; maybe TRBD1 (5 bases). Trimming removed 5 bases from V and 6 bases from J, with 13 bases in between. CDR1 and CDR2 from the germline V gene are MDHEN and SYDVKM. The CDR3 consists of 14 residues. The chain's CDR3 is CASSRKGVAGELFF. The CDR3, as DNA: TGTGCCAGCAGTCGGAAAGGGGTAGCCGGGGAGCTGTTTTTT.

This chain's CDR3 is CASSYGLVGETQYF. CDR3 coding DNA: TGTGCCAGCAGCTACGGACTAGTTGGAGAGACCCAGTACTTC. The chain uses TRBV5-5 and TRBJ2-5; 7 positions agree with TRBD2. V dropped 3 bases and J dropped 4; count of bases not matched to a gene: 6. From germline, CDR1 is SGHKS and CDR2 YYEKEE (reference sequence). This CDR3 is 14 amino acids long.

The genes are TRBV2 and TRBJ2-1, with 8 nucleotides matching TRBD2. From germline, CDR1 is SNHLY and CDR2 FYNNEI. The CDR3 has 17 amino acids. V dropped 4 bases and J dropped 5; count of bases not matched to a gene: 13. CDR3 nucleotides: TGTGCCAGCAGTGTTTCCGCCCTAGCGGGTATGGACAATGAGCAGTTCTTC. This translates into CASSVSALAGMDNEQFF.

This chain uses TRBV7-3 with TRBJ2-5, with 8 bases identical to TRBD1. The V segment lost 0 bases and the J segment 5 bases; nucleotides outside the gene matches: 5. This CDR3 comprises 15 residues. Germline values: CDR1 SGHTA, CDR2 FQGTGA. DNA for the CDR3: TGTGCCAGCAGCTTAACTCAGGACAGGGCGGAGACCCAGTACTTC. It is translated as CASSLTQDRAETQYF.

This sequence joins TRBV28 and TRBJ2-7; perhaps TRBD1 as D (5 bases). This CDR3 comprises 15 residues. The germline CDR1 and CDR2 sequences are MDHEN and SYDVKM. The V and J ends lost 4 bases and 6 bases respectively, with 19 bases between them. CDR3 DNA: TGTGCCAGCAGTTCCTCTTCCGGACGGACATTCGAGCAGTACTTC. Its translation: CASSSSSGRTFEQYF.

V is TRBV11-2 and J is TRBJ2-2; TRBD1 or TRBD2 may be the D gene (5 bases each). The CDR3 spans 13 residues. The germline gives CDR1 SGHAT, CDR2 FQNNGV. Trimming pared 5 bases from V and 8 bases from J, leaving 12 bases between. The CDR3 DNA reads as TGTGCCAGCAGCGCCTCCGGGGCAGGGGAGCTGTTTTTT. This translates into CASSASGAGELFF.

The genes are TRBV28 and TRBJ2-7, with no clear D. Germline V gene lookup returns CDR1 MDHEN and CDR2 SYDVKM. The CDR3 totals 11 residues. V was trimmed by 6 bases and J by 8 bases, leaving 11 bases between them. The CDR3 bases are TGTGCCAGCAGCTCTCCTCGCAAGCAGTACTTC. It translates to CASSSPRKQYF. Full variable domain (missing parts from reference TRBV28 and TRBJ2-7): DVKVTQSSRYLVKRTGEKVFLECVQDMDHENMFWYRQDPGLGLRLIYFSYDVKMKEKGDIPEGYSVSREKKERFSLILESASTNQTSMYLCASSSPRKQYFGPGTRLTVT.

The chain links TRBV7-3 to TRBJ2-3; TRBD2 aligns across 8 bases. The CDR3 runs to 13 residues. V lost 8 bases and J lost 4; bases outside the gene matches: 5. The germline CDR1 and CDR2 sequences are SGHTA and FQGTGA. The CDR3 protein is CASSTGGPDTQYF. The CDR3 nucleotides read TGTGCCAGCTCCACGGGAGGGCCAGATACGCAGTATTTT.